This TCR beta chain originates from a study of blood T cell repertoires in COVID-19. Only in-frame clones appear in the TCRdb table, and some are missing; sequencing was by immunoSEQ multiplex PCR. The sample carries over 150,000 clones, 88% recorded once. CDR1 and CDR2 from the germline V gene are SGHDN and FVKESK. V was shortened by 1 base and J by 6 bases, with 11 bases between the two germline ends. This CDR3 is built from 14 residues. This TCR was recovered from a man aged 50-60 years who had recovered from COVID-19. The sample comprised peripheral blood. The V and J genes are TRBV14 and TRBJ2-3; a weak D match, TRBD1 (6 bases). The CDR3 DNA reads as TGTGCCAGCAGCCAAGGGTTGAGGGGGGATACGCAGTATTTT. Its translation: CASSQGLRGDTQYF.